The present TCR beta chain was sequenced within a study of blood T cell repertoires in COVID-19 (dated by TCRdb to the early 2020s). Context from the whole study: Samples from collaborators originated in the United States, Italy and Spain and spanned both the acute and convalescent phases of COVID-19. The prospective study material was composed of cDNA or gDNA derived from T cells, B-cell-depleted T cells, or PBMCs. Deeply sampled blood TCRbeta repertoires from subjects exposed to, actively infected with, or recovered from COVID-19 were included in the dataset. The repertoires were released in a freely available public database intended as a resource for research on the immune response to SARS-CoV-2. The samples were drawn from the first 160 participants of the ongoing ImmuneRACE study and from 1,254 subjects provided by 6 global collaborators. Sample metadata almost always included a de-identified subject ID, COVID-19 status, age in years and sex. Where HLA class I and class II types were available, the types were taken from metadata supplied by the sample provider, not from assay-based typing. What the work shows at the level of the full study, not this receptor alone: The amount of clinical and demographic metadata varied by source and participant and was provided uncurated.

The immunoSEQ Assay, a bias-controlled multiplex PCR, was used to amplify TCRbeta CDR3 regions from genomic DNA. Concerning the study's data processing: Nucleated cell counts per sample were estimated from amplification of reference gene primers within the assay. To quantify the absolute abundance of each unique TCRbeta CDR3 rearrangement, sequence reads were collapsed and filtered. For each sample, productive Simpson clonality was calculated as the square root of Simpson's diversity index over productive rearrangements. The source is immuneACCESS, and TCRdb retained only in-frame sequences with V and J called. Part of the clones is not carried over; for the studies checked, unresolved V genes explain less than half of this, and the remainder is unexplained. The D gene and trimming were derived from the DNA, and the V and J assignments and clone size from that table. The sample table records 430,000 or so clones; 70% to 90% of these occur just once. The ten largest clones add up to about 1.5% of the sample.

Participants in the prospective study were enrolled through a virtual design, were aged 18 to 89 years, and lived in about two dozen United States geographic areas. In the prospective study, cohorts were assigned on the basis of participant-reported clinical history obtained from a screening survey and a study questionnaire. A participant counted as exposed if, within 2 weeks of entering the study, that participant had been in contact with someone who had a PCR-confirmed or clinician-diagnosed COVID-19 case. In the prospective study, whole blood, serum and a nasopharyngeal or oropharyngeal swab were collected from each participant by mobile phlebotomists. Additional blood draws and questionnaires over an approximately 2-month period could optionally be provided by prospective study participants. Prospective study blood samples were shipped either frozen or at room temperature before DNA extraction.

As for this clone: The target of this receptor is not known. The record has no base qualities; no much larger clone is one base away.

This receptor was obtained from a woman aged 18-35 years who had been exposed to COVID-19. Material for sequencing was PBMCs or T cells enriched from blood (not recorded which).

The DNA is as follows: TGTGCCAGTAGTGGACAGGTGAGCAATCAGCCCCAGCATTTT. Translated, it gives CASSGQVSNQPQHF. The V and J genes are TRBV19 and TRBJ1-5, with 7 bases in between that match TRBD1. V ends up 5 bases short and J 1 base short, with an unmatched junction base count of 2. According to the germline V gene (reference sequence), CDR1 reads LNHDA and CDR2 reads SQIVND. The CDR3 sequence holds 14 residues, the cysteine and phenylalanine included. The sequence is cut down to CDR3 DNA, 42 bases in frame from base 1.